The TCR beta chain under discussion was sequenced for a study of blood T cell repertoires in COVID-19. Study as a whole: There were acute and convalescent COVID-19 samples, and they came from the United States, Italy and Spain.

In the original analysis: It was from reference gene primer amplification that nucleated cell counts were estimated. Data came from immunoSEQ multiplex PCR; TCRdb stores just in-frame clones and leaves some out. Clone size and the V and J calls come from that table; the DNA yielded D and trimming. The data contain some 290,000 clones, nearly 90% of them singletons. While infection was still active, Seattle patients were enrolled and then followed longitudinally. Trimming cost V 7 bases and J 2 bases, with 5 bases left between them. Germline-derived CDR1 and CDR2 are MNHEY and SVGAGI. The length of the CDR3 is 11 residues.

V and J are TRBV6-5 and TRBJ1-1; D remains ambiguous. This clonotype originated in a middle-aged woman with COVID-19, enrolled during active disease. Sequencing was carried out using peripheral blood. The CDR3 nucleotides are TGTGCCAGCAAAAGCAACACTGAAGCTTTCTTT. Protein sequence: CASKSNTEAFF.